These T cell receptor beta chains were read from a single sample in a study of cytomegalovirus exposure and HLA in healthy donors. Profiled with immunoSEQ multiplex PCR; TCRdb holds only in-frame clones, not every one. The profile covers about 120,000 clones, with around 70% appearing a single time and 8.2% taken by the ten largest. The sample comprised PBMCs. The receptors shown here come from a woman aged 35 to 49 in good health and CMV-seropositive. The conserved cysteine and the conserved F or W are not part of the CDR3 here. The order of the fields is V gene, CDR3 protein.

TRBV5-1 | ASSPQRGNYGYT
TRBV15 | ATSRRLAGGSDTQY
TRBV6-1 | ASSGIGGYNYGYT
TRBV5-6 | ASSDQGAGYT
TRBV19 | ASSITGTGMREQY
TRBV2 | ASMRDRSYEQY
TRBV7-2 | ASSLEIRGYGYT
TRBV19 | ASSMAVRSYGYT
TRBV7-6 | ASSTLTGMGNTIY
TRBV7-3 | ASSPSDSNTEAF
TRBV4-3 | ASSQDSGTSTDTQY
TRBV9 | ASSVVLAGGLETQY
TRBV7-2 | ASSLDGESTDTQY
TRBV2 | ASGRDNQPQH
TRBV27 | AIGLNTEAF
TRBV5-4 | ASSLPGQGINEQF
TRBV2 | ASRSGGTWETQY
TRBV7-3 | ASSSGGANVLT
TRBV2 | ASSLARPGQETQY
TRBV6-4 | ASSEGWGGSNQPQH
TRBV6-1 | ASTPTEFNTEAF
TRBV5-1 | ASSLSGTGDTEAF
TRBV9 | ASSPLEGGLKTQY
TRBV10-3 | AIKSSGPQETQY
TRBV7-2 | ASSPFGRLDSPLH
TRBV2 | ASSRDFQETQY
TRBV13 | ASSPRDTQAKNIQY
TRBV6-4 | ASSDSPRNTEAF
TRBV29-1 | SVAGGGAGYT
TRBV9 | ASSGTGNTGELF
TRBV7-3 | ASSFGTGEGTQY
TRBV18 | ASSPMAEDTEAF
TRBV19 | ASSIAPGVAAF
TRBV2 | ASSPRGTNYGYT
TRBV4-1 | ASSQPGQEFNQPQH
TRBV13 | ASSFISGNTEAF
TRBV2 | ATHRESYNEQF
TRBV9 | ASTQTSGTYNEQF
TRBV7-9 | ASSLEGARGYYGYT
TRBV18 | ASSYGTGAYYEQY
TRBV5-1 | ASSLEPRTAVNSPLH
TRBV6-1 | ASSEAGGEKLF
TRBV7-9 | ASSLGGGGETQY
TRBV2 | ASSRLAGGFHEQY
TRBV6-7 | ASSYSDRENTEAF
TRBV9 | ASGKQANTEAF
TRBV7-9 | ASSLEAGYSPLH
TRBV7-8 | ASSIGTLETQY
TRBV5-1 | ASSLAGEGVYGYT
TRBV10-3 | AISNPTGYNEQF
TRBV21-1 | ASSNSAGVLYGYT
TRBV2 | ASSEGQGFYGYT
TRBV6-5 | ASTLAGGQNEQF
TRBV9 | ASSVRLAGQETQY
TRBV19 | ASSPGGDEQF